The 30 T cell receptor beta chains below were found in one sample sequenced in a study of T cell changes during pregnancy in multiple sclerosis. The protocol was immunoSEQ multiplex PCR, while the TCRdb copy is restricted to in-frame clones and leaves out a portion. The data show 85,000 to 100,000 clones, 91% seen once. The sample consisted of peripheral blood, taken before pregnancy. The receptors stem from a female donor with multiple sclerosis, enrolled in a pregnancy study.

The chain recombines TRBV28 with TRBJ1-2; 9 bases match TRBD1. This CDR3 has 13 amino acids. After removal of 5 bases from V and 8 bases from J, the junction contained 6 bases not matched to a gene. Germline lookup yields CDR1 MDHEN and CDR2 SYDVKM. The DNA for the CDR3 is TGTGCCAGCAGTCCCTACAGGGGGCGAGGCTACACCTTC. It is translated as CASSPYRGRGYTF.

This chain joins TRBV6-1 and TRBJ2-1; tentatively, D is TRBD2 (6 bases). Germline V gene data show CDR1 as MNHNS and CDR2 as SASEGT. Trimming cost V 3 bases and J 6 bases, with 18 bases left between them. The CDR3 has 16 residues. The CDR3 DNA sequence: TGTGCCAGCAGTGACCGCGGGGAATCAATAGGCAATGAGCAGTTCTTC. The encoded protein is CASSDRGESIGNEQFF.

The V and J genes are TRBV28 and TRBJ2-4, with TRBD2 matching 8 bases. The CDR3 is made up of 15 amino acids. CDR1 is MDHEN, CDR2 SYDVKM, per germline. J lost 3 bases, V lost 7 bases, and 8 bases had no gene match. CDR3 protein: CASNPRAGVKNIQYF. In DNA form, the CDR3 reads TGTGCCAGCAACCCCCGAGCGGGAGTCAAAAACATTCAGTACTTC.

V gene TRBV9 combines with J gene TRBJ2-1; 10 bases match TRBD2. Per germline, CDR1 SGDLS and CDR2 YYNGEE. The length of the CDR3 is 15 residues. The J segment lost 9 bases and the V segment lost 0 bases, leaving 6 bases of the junction unmatched. CDR3 sequence (DNA): TGTGCCAGCAGCGTAGTAAGCGGGGGGGCAGGTGAGCAGTTCTTC. Translation: CASSVVSGGAGEQFF. Full variable domain (rest looked up from reference TRBV9 and TRBJ2-1): DSGVTQTPKHLITATGQRVTLRCSPRSGDLSVYWYQQSLDQGLQFLIQYYNGEERAKGNILERFSAQQFPDLHSELNLSSLELGDSALYFCASSVVSGGAGEQFFGPGTRLTVL.

The genes are TRBV5-1 and TRBJ2-6; 8 bases are a match to TRBD2. Germline lookup yields CDR1 SGHRS and CDR2 YFSETQ. The ends lost 4 bases at V and 3 bases at J; junction bases unmatched: 3. The CDR3 spans 15 residues. CDR3 sequence: CASSREGGGANVLTF. The CDR3 DNA follows: TGCGCCAGCAGCCGGGAGGGTGGTGGGGCCAACGTCCTGACTTTC.

The genes are TRBV5-1 and TRBJ2-2, with a weak D call TRBD1 (6 bases). The CDR3 has 15 residues. Trimming cost V 7 bases and J 3 bases, with 16 bases left between them. Germline V lookup: CDR1 SGHRS, CDR2 YFSETQ. The CDR3 loop is CASSRNRVHTGELFF. DNA for the CDR3: TGCGCCAGCTCAAGGAACAGGGTTCACACCGGGGAGCTGTTTTTT.

This clone has more than one count but fewer than ten. The germline gene is not matched at one end of the junction; a read error may be the cause. This chain links TRBV7-2 with TRBJ1-2; maybe TRBD1 (5 bases). Germline-derived CDR1 and CDR2 are SGHTA and FQGNSA. CDR3 size: 12 residues. The CDR3 DNA reads TGTGCCAGCAGCTTCGGGGGGAGCAGAAATGTCTTC. Translated, it gives CASSFGGSRNVF.

The rearrangement links TRBV25-1 to TRBJ1-6; 9 positions match TRBD1. The J segment lost 0 bases and the V segment lost 4 bases, leaving 4 bases of the junction unmatched. Germline-derived CDR1 and CDR2 are MGHDK and SYGVNS. There are 17 residues in the CDR3. The DNA for the CDR3 is TGTGCCAGCAGTGGGGGGACAGGGAGCTCCTATAATTCACCCCTCCACTTT. It is translated as CASSGGTGSSYNSPLHF. Filled out from reference TRBV25-1 and TRBJ1-6, the complete variable domain reads EADIYQTPRYLVIGTGKKITLECSQTMGHDKMYWYQQDPGMELHLIHYSYGVNSTEKGDLSSESTVSRIRTEHFPLTLESARPSHTSQYLCASSGGTGSSYNSPLHFGNGTRLTVT.

V is TRBV7-3 and J is TRBJ2-5; TRBD2 aligns across 7 bases. Germline V gene sequence: CDR1 SGHTA, CDR2 FQGTGA. The CDR3 has 16 residues. Trimming removed 1 base from V and 3 bases from J; junction bases left unmatched: 8. The CDR3 sequence is CASSLIPSGSKETQYF. For the CDR3, the DNA is TGTGCCAGCAGCTTAATTCCTAGCGGATCGAAAGAGACCCAGTACTTC.

The chain couples TRBV28 to TRBJ2-6; 8 bases are a match to TRBD1. V gave up 4 bases and J gave up 2 bases; unmatched junction bases: 7. The CDR3 is 17 residues long. Germline V gives CDR1 MDHEN, CDR2 SYDVKM. CDR3 sequence reads: CASSSPSDRAGANVLTF. CDR3 nucleotides: TGTGCCAGCAGTTCCCCCTCGGACAGGGCTGGGGCCAACGTCCTGACTTTC.

This chain links TRBV5-8 with TRBJ1-1; D gene ambiguous. Germline values: CDR1 SGHTS, CDR2 YDEGEE. Trimming stripped 2 bases from V and 5 bases from J, with 10 bases between. The CDR3 has 13 residues. The DNA of the CDR3 is TGTGCCAGCAGCTTTATCAGGAGGACTGAAGCTTTCTTT. This codes for CASSFIRRTEAFF.

The chain employs TRBV5-1 and TRBJ2-1; 9 positions match TRBD2. Trimming took 1 base from V and 2 from J; bases not matched to a gene: 10. The CDR3 length is 18 residues. Germline V CDR1 and CDR2: SGHRS, YFSETQ. The CDR3 here is CASSLNVVGLATYNEQFF. The CDR3 DNA sequence: TGCGCCAGCAGCTTGAATGTCGTGGGACTAGCTACCTACAATGAGCAGTTCTTC.

The chain employs TRBV2 and TRBJ2-7, with D possibly matching TRBD2 (5 bases). Trimming left V 5 bases short and J 3 bases short, with 14 bases between. From germline, CDR1 is SNHLY and CDR2 FYNNEI. The CDR3 runs 14 residues. The CDR3 loop reads CASSLDGEIYEQYF. Written as DNA, the CDR3 is TGTGCCAGCAGTCTCGACGGGGAGATCTACGAGCAGTACTTC.

The V gene is TRBV7-8, the J gene TRBJ1-5; a possible D gene is TRBD1 (6 bases). V was trimmed by 2 bases and J by 7 bases, leaving 15 bases between them. The CDR3 length is 15 residues. Germline V gene sequence: CDR1 SGHVS, CDR2 FQNEAQ. CDR3: CASSLSTGKEQPQHF. The CDR3 DNA sequence: TGTGCCAGCAGCTTATCTACAGGGAAGGAACAGCCCCAGCATTTT.

This clone showed up just once. The chain carries TRBV18 and TRBJ1-2; weak D call: TRBD1 (6 bases). Germline CDR1 reads KGHSH; CDR2 reads LQKENI. CDR3 length: 15 residues. The germline V and J ends were trimmed by 2 bases and 2 bases, with 12 bases remaining between them. The DNA for the CDR3 is TGTGCCAGCTCACCAGTAGGGGGGGCGAACTATGGCTACACCTTC. It translates to CASSPVGGANYGYTF.

This chain uses TRBV7-2 with TRBJ2-5; TRBD1 matches at 7 bases. Germline lookup yields CDR1 SGHTA and CDR2 FQGNSA. The trim removed 5 bases at V and 2 bases at J, leaving 2 bases unmatched. The CDR3 is made up of 13 amino acids. The CDR3 sequence: CASSLGQQETQYF. The DNA for the CDR3 is TGTGCCAGCAGCCTGGGACAGCAAGAGACCCAGTACTTC.

The chain is built from TRBV28 and TRBJ2-7, with D perhaps matching TRBD2 (6 bases). Between the trimmed V and J ends, which lost 1 base and 7 bases, there was a span of 11 bases. This CDR3 is built from 13 residues. Germline V gene sequence: CDR1 MDHEN, CDR2 SYDVKM. This CDR3 is CASSLFTAGEQYF. The DNA of the CDR3 is TGTGCCAGCAGTTTATTCACGGCGGGGGAGCAGTACTTC.

The chain has TRBV7-3 and TRBJ1-2, with TRBD1 identical over 9 bases. Germline loops: CDR1 SGHTA, CDR2 FQGTGA. J gave up 3 bases and V 5 bases, and 7 bases lay outside the gene matches. This CDR3 is 15 amino acids long. The DNA of the CDR3 is TGTGCCAGCAGCGGGGGGACAGGGATGGACTATGGCTACACCTTC. The encoded protein is CASSGGTGMDYGYTF. Full variable domain (outside the CDR3, taken from reference TRBV7-3 and TRBJ1-2): GAGVSQTPSNKVTEKGKYVELRCDPISGHTALYWYRQSLGQGPEFLIYFQGTGAADDSGLPNDRFFAVRPEGSVSTLKIQRTERGDSAVYLCASSGGTGMDYGYTFGSGTRLTVV.

This chain connects TRBV4-2 to TRBJ2-1; 7 nucleotides agree with TRBD1. The CDR3 spans 16 residues. The V gene's germline CDR1 is LGHNA and CDR2 YNFKEQ. V gave up 2 bases and J gave up 4 bases; unmatched junction bases: 8. CDR3 amino acids: CASSQSDRVAYNEQFF. CDR3 sequence (DNA): TGTGCCAGCAGCCAATCAGACAGGGTGGCGTACAATGAGCAGTTCTTC.

CDR3 loop: CASSRSGGALAFF. The CDR3 DNA is TGTGCCAGCAGCCGCTCAGGAGGGGCGTTAGCTTTCTTT. The gene calls are TRBV14 and TRBJ1-1, with D possibly being TRBD1 (5 bases). V was cut by 4 bases and J by 10 bases, with 16 bases left in between. The CDR3 has 13 residues. The germline CDR1 and CDR2 sequences are SGHDN and FVKESK.

The CDR3 loop is CASSSGHYNSPLHF. CDR3 DNA: TGCGCCAGCAGCTCGGGACACTATAATTCACCCCTCCACTTT. The gene calls are TRBV5-1 and TRBJ1-6; D may be TRBD1 (6 bases). Germline V gene lookup returns CDR1 SGHRS and CDR2 YFSETQ. Between the trimmed V and J ends, which lost 3 bases and 3 bases, there was a span of 7 bases. The CDR3 sequence is 14 residues long.

The genes are TRBV2 and TRBJ1-2, with D unclear. The V and J ends lost 2 bases and 0 bases respectively, with 7 bases between them. Germline V gives CDR1 SNHLY, CDR2 FYNNEI. CDR3 length: 14 amino acids. CDR3 coding DNA: TGTGCCAGCAGTGAATACACCACTAACTATGGCTACACCTTC. Amino acids: CASSEYTTNYGYTF.

CDR3 residues: CASSYLSLQYF. The DNA for the CDR3 is TGCGCCAGCAGCTACCTGAGCCTCCAGTACTTC. This sequence joins TRBV4-1 and TRBJ2-7, with D unclear. Germline-derived CDR1 and CDR2 are MGHRA and YSYEKL. V was pared by 5 bases and J by 10 bases, with 12 bases between. This CDR3 region has 11 residues.

This chain uses TRBV7-9 with TRBJ1-2; D remains ambiguous. Germline CDR1 is SEHNR and CDR2 is FQNEAQ (reference sequence). There are 15 residues in the CDR3. Trimming stripped 5 bases from V and 5 bases from J, with 18 bases between. The CDR3 sequence is CASSVSPYGSYGYTF. The CDR3 DNA reads as TGTGCCAGCAGCGTTTCACCTTACGGGTCATATGGCTACACCTTC.

As to this clone: This specimen includes other DNA sequences encoding the same CDR3. V usage is TRBV7-2 and J usage is TRBJ2-2, with TRBD1 matching 9 bases. The length of the CDR3 is 15 residues. The germline gives CDR1 SGHTA, CDR2 FQGNSA. The V and J ends lost 3 bases and 5 bases, in that order; junction bases with no gene match: 4. CDR3 coding DNA: TGTGCCAGCAGCTTGGGACAGGGAAGGACCGGGGAGCTGTTTTTT. It is translated as CASSLGQGRTGELFF.

This clone has only one observation. A junction boundary mismatches the germline segment, possibly from a read error. The rearrangement uses TRBV7-8 and TRBJ2-7, with D tentatively TRBD2 (5 bases). The CDR3 loop spans 21 amino acids. CDR1 and CDR2 (germline): SGHVS, FQNEAQ. The CDR3 bases are TGTGCCAGCAGCCATTCCCCGCCTAAACTAGGCCGGTTAGTTCCCAACTACGAGCAGTGCTTC. This gives the protein CASSHSPPKLGRLVPNYEQCF.

The V gene is TRBV5-1, the J gene TRBJ2-1; D uncertain. V gave up 0 bases and J gave up 5 bases, with 3 bases separating them. The germline V gene encodes CDR1 SGHRS and CDR2 YFSETQ. This CDR3 is built from 12 residues. The CDR3 region is CASSLADNEQFF. The CDR3 DNA reads TGCGCCAGCAGCTTGGCGGACAATGAGCAGTTCTTC.

This chain uses TRBV4-3 with TRBJ1-5; D is undetermined. The CDR3 loop spans 16 amino acids. V lost 1 base and J 0 bases, leaving 10 bases between the germline ends. CDR1 and CDR2 (germline): LGHNA, YSLEER. The CDR3 DNA reads as TGCGCCAGCAGCCAAGGAGGGTTGGATAGCAATCAGCCCCAGCATTTT. Protein product: CASSQGGLDSNQPQHF.

This chain joins TRBV7-6 and TRBJ1-2; possible D gene TRBD1, 5 bases. The CDR3 has 15 residues. V gave up 1 base and J gave up 2 bases, with 11 bases separating them. Looked up from germline, CDR1 is SGHVS and CDR2 is FNYEAQ. The CDR3: CASSLEASGNYGYTF. CDR3 bases: TGTGCCAGCAGCTTAGAGGCCTCAGGGAACTATGGCTACACCTTC. Full variable domain (rest looked up from reference TRBV7-6 and TRBJ1-2): GAGVSQSPRYKVTKRGQDVALRCDPISGHVSLYWYRQALGQGPEFLTYFNYEAQQDKSGLPNDRFSAERPEGSISTLTIQRTEQRDSAMYRCASSLEASGNYGYTFGSGTRLTVV.

The chain has TRBV27 and TRBJ1-1, with 7 positions matching TRBD1. Germline CDR1 and CDR2: MNHEY and SMNVEV (reference sequence). The V segment lost 0 bases and the J segment 3 bases; nucleotides outside the gene matches: 4. The CDR3 sequence is 15 residues long. The CDR3 sequence: CASSLSPTGDTEAFF. The CDR3, as DNA: TGTGCCAGCAGTTTATCACCCACAGGGGACACTGAAGCTTTCTTT.